Listed below are T cell receptor beta chains from one sample, sequenced in a study of PD-1 blockade in classical Hodgkin lymphoma. Some clones are missing from TCRdb's copy, which holds only in-frame ones; the method was immunoSEQ multiplex PCR. The table has about 94,000 clones, 89% seen once. Sequences were derived from peripheral blood mononuclear cells (PBMCs), sampled before the second cycle of nivolumab. Every receptor here comes from a human donor with classical Hodgkin lymphoma. CDR3s include the opening cysteine and the closing phenylalanine or tryptophan. Each record gives: J gene, D gene, V gene, clone size, CDR3 DNA, CDR3 protein. D genes are given only for firm matches. Not every row has a clone size; where given, it reads once, few, many or a size class.

j_gene: TRBJ2-2
d_gene: TRBD2
v_gene: TRBV6-4
abundance: once
CDR3nt: TGTGCCAGTAGGGACTACGCGAACACCGGGGAGCTGTTTTTT
CDR3aa: CASRDYANTGELFF

j_gene: TRBJ2-5
d_gene: TRBD1
v_gene: TRBV19
abundance: .
CDR3nt: TGTGCCAGAAAGGACAGGGAGTCAGAGACCCAGTACTTC
CDR3aa: CARKDRESETQYF

j_gene: TRBJ2-7
d_gene: .
v_gene: TRBV5-5
abundance: .
CDR3nt: TGTGCCAGCAGCTTGGAGCCCTACGAGCAGTACTTC
CDR3aa: CASSLEPYEQYF

j_gene: TRBJ1-6
d_gene: .
v_gene: TRBV5-6
abundance: .
CDR3nt: TGTGCCAGCAGCTTGGGGACCCCCGGGGCGTCCTATAATTCACCCCTCCACTTT
CDR3aa: CASSLGTPGASYNSPLHF

j_gene: TRBJ1-6
d_gene: .
v_gene: TRBV5-1
abundance: .
CDR3nt: TGCGCCAGCAGCTTGGGACAGGATTCACCCCTCCACTTT
CDR3aa: CASSLGQDSPLHF

j_gene: TRBJ2-2
d_gene: TRBD1
v_gene: TRBV4-1
abundance: .
CDR3nt: TGCGCCAGCAGCCCCCGGGACAGGGGAAAGTCCGGGGAGCTGTTTTTT
CDR3aa: CASSPRDRGKSGELFF

j_gene: TRBJ2-5
d_gene: TRBD2
v_gene: TRBV5-4
abundance: .
CDR3nt: TGTGCCAGCAGCTCTAGCGGGGGAGCTCAAGAGACCCAGTACTTC
CDR3aa: CASSSSGGAQETQYF

j_gene: TRBJ1-2
d_gene: TRBD1
v_gene: TRBV12-5
abundance: many
CDR3nt: TGTGCTAGTGGGTCAACCGAACAGGGGCCTTTATCTGGCTACACCTTC
CDR3aa: CASGSTEQGPLSGYTF

j_gene: TRBJ1-2
d_gene: .
v_gene: TRBV15
abundance: .
CDR3nt: TGTGCCACCAGCAGAGAGGGGGCTGGCTATGGCTACACCTTC
CDR3aa: CATSREGAGYGYTF

j_gene: TRBJ1-5
d_gene: .
v_gene: TRBV27
abundance: .
CDR3nt: TGTGCCAGCAGTTTAGGTCTCAATCAGCCCCAGCATTTT
CDR3aa: CASSLGLNQPQHF

j_gene: TRBJ2-6
d_gene: TRBD2
v_gene: TRBV27
abundance: .
CDR3nt: TGTGCCAGCAGTCCTACCGGGGGGAGAGCGTCTGGGGCCAACGTCCTGACTTTC
CDR3aa: CASSPTGGRASGANVLTF

j_gene: TRBJ2-1
d_gene: .
v_gene: TRBV7-9
abundance: .
CDR3nt: TGTGCCCGTGGTGTGGCCGGCAATGAGCAGTTCTTC
CDR3aa: CARGVAGNEQFF

j_gene: TRBJ1-1
d_gene: .
v_gene: TRBV19
abundance: .
CDR3nt: TGTGCCAGTAGTATTCGGGGGACTGAAGCTTTCTTT
CDR3aa: CASSIRGTEAFF

j_gene: TRBJ2-7
d_gene: TRBD2
v_gene: TRBV19
abundance: .
CDR3nt: TGTGCCAGTAGTACCACGACTAGCGGCGTCGTGTACGAGCAGTACTTC
CDR3aa: CASSTTTSGVVYEQYF

j_gene: TRBJ2-1
d_gene: .
v_gene: TRBV28
abundance: .
CDR3nt: TGTGCCAGCAGTTCTGGAAATGAGCAGTTCTTC
CDR3aa: CASSSGNEQFF

j_gene: TRBJ1-6
d_gene: .
v_gene: TRBV11-2
abundance: .
CDR3nt: TGTGCCAGCAGAGACGGACTGCCTTATTCACCCCTCCACTTT
CDR3aa: CASRDGLPYSPLHF

j_gene: TRBJ1-1
d_gene: .
v_gene: TRBV10-2
abundance: .
CDR3nt: TGCGCCAGCGGCAAGGACGTTCCACAGGGTGAAGCTTTCTTT
CDR3aa: CASGKDVPQGEAFF

j_gene: TRBJ1-1
d_gene: .
v_gene: TRBV27
abundance: .
CDR3nt: TGTGCCAGCATACCCCTAGAGGGAACTGAAGCTTTCTTT
CDR3aa: CASIPLEGTEAFF

j_gene: TRBJ1-5
d_gene: .
v_gene: TRBV19
abundance: .
CDR3nt: TGTGCCACCCATAGAACCTCCGGGTATAATCAGCCCCAGCATTTT
CDR3aa: CATHRTSGYNQPQHF

j_gene: TRBJ2-5
d_gene: .
v_gene: TRBV9
abundance: .
CDR3nt: TGTGCCAGTAGCAACCCCGGGACTCTCGGGACCCAGTACTTC
CDR3aa: CASSNPGTLGTQYF

j_gene: TRBJ2-1
d_gene: .
v_gene: TRBV10-3
abundance: .
CDR3nt: TGTGCCATCGGCTTCAATGAGCAGTTCTTC
CDR3aa: CAIGFNEQFF

j_gene: TRBJ2-7
d_gene: .
v_gene: TRBV28
abundance: .
CDR3nt: TGTGCCAGCAGTTGGGGGGGCAGGGAGCAGTACTTC
CDR3aa: CASSWGGREQYF

j_gene: TRBJ1-1
d_gene: .
v_gene: TRBV28
abundance: .
CDR3nt: TGTGCCAGCCAGCTCGTGAACACTGAAGCTTTCTTT
CDR3aa: CASQLVNTEAFF

j_gene: TRBJ2-3
d_gene: .
v_gene: TRBV5-1
abundance: .
CDR3nt: TGCGCCAGCAGCGGGACGGTTACAGATACGCAGTATTTT
CDR3aa: CASSGTVTDTQYF

j_gene: TRBJ1-5
d_gene: .
v_gene: TRBV2
abundance: .
CDR3nt: TGTGCCAGCAGTGCGGGACTGCTCAATCAGCCCCAGCATTTT
CDR3aa: CASSAGLLNQPQHF

j_gene: TRBJ1-5
d_gene: .
v_gene: TRBV6-1
abundance: .
CDR3nt: TGTGCCAGCAGTGAAGGGCCCGTAGGCAATCAGCCCCAGCATTTT
CDR3aa: CASSEGPVGNQPQHF

j_gene: TRBJ1-3
d_gene: .
v_gene: TRBV19
abundance: .
CDR3nt: TGTGCCAGTAGTTCGGGGCCGGGAAACACCATATATTTT
CDR3aa: CASSSGPGNTIYF

j_gene: TRBJ2-5
d_gene: .
v_gene: TRBV5-1
abundance: .
CDR3nt: TGCGCCAGCAGCTTGCGGGGGGCACATCAAGAGACCCAGTACTTC
CDR3aa: CASSLRGAHQETQYF

j_gene: TRBJ2-5
d_gene: TRBD2
v_gene: TRBV10-3
abundance: .
CDR3nt: TGTGCCATCAGTGCCCCCGGCGGGGGGGAGACCCAGTACTTC
CDR3aa: CAISAPGGGETQYF

j_gene: TRBJ1-5
d_gene: .
v_gene: TRBV7-2
abundance: .
CDR3nt: TGTGCCAGCAGCTCCCAGGGGAATCAGCCCCAGCATTTT
CDR3aa: CASSSQGNQPQHF

j_gene: TRBJ1-5
d_gene: .
v_gene: TRBV6-1
abundance: .
CDR3nt: TGTGCCAGCAGTAAAGGGGGAGGGGGGGGATATAGCAATCAGCCCCAGCATTTT
CDR3aa: CASSKGGGGGYSNQPQHF

j_gene: TRBJ2-7
d_gene: TRBD1
v_gene: TRBV7-8
abundance: .
CDR3nt: TGTGCCAGCACCAAAAACAGGGGCCTCTTGTACGAGCAGTACTTC
CDR3aa: CASTKNRGLLYEQYF

j_gene: TRBJ2-7
d_gene: .
v_gene: TRBV6-1
abundance: once
CDR3nt: TGTGCCAGCAGTGTCCTAGCGTTGTACGAGCAGTACTTC
CDR3aa: CASSVLALYEQYF

j_gene: TRBJ1-6
d_gene: .
v_gene: TRBV6-1
abundance: .
CDR3nt: TGTGCCAGCAGTGAATTTCGGATCGGGGGGTATAATTCACCCCTCCACTTT
CDR3aa: CASSEFRIGGYNSPLHF

j_gene: TRBJ2-7
d_gene: .
v_gene: TRBV13
abundance: .
CDR3nt: TGTGCCAGCAGCTTACGGGGACGGTACGAGCAGTACTTC
CDR3aa: CASSLRGRYEQYF

j_gene: TRBJ1-5
d_gene: .
v_gene: TRBV19
abundance: .
CDR3nt: TGTGCCAGTAGTATAGGTGGAAGGGACGCACGAAATCAGCCCCAGCATTTT
CDR3aa: CASSIGGRDARNQPQHF

j_gene: TRBJ1-4
d_gene: .
v_gene: TRBV21-1
abundance: .
CDR3nt: TGTGCCAGCAGCACACGGACAGGCGGAGGTGAAAAACTGTTTTTT
CDR3aa: CASSTRTGGGEKLFF

j_gene: TRBJ1-1
d_gene: .
v_gene: TRBV6-1
abundance: .
CDR3nt: TGTGCCAGCACCCCATTGACGGAGAACACTGAAGCTTTCTTT
CDR3aa: CASTPLTENTEAFF

j_gene: TRBJ2-7
d_gene: .
v_gene: TRBV6-6
abundance: .
CDR3nt: TGTGCCAGCGGTAGGGCCAACTCCTACGAGCAGTACTTC
CDR3aa: CASGRANSYEQYF

j_gene: TRBJ2-7
d_gene: TRBD1
v_gene: TRBV5-1
abundance: .
CDR3nt: TGCGCCAGCAGCTACGGGACAGCCTACGAGCAGTACTTC
CDR3aa: CASSYGTAYEQYF

j_gene: TRBJ2-3
d_gene: .
v_gene: TRBV6-1
abundance: .
CDR3nt: TGTGCCAGCAGGGAAGGGGTTGGGGGAATGGCAGATACGCAGTATTTT
CDR3aa: CASREGVGGMADTQYF

j_gene: TRBJ1-2
d_gene: .
v_gene: TRBV6-6
abundance: .
CDR3nt: TGTGCCACTTCGAGCTATGGCTACACCTTC
CDR3aa: CATSSYGYTF

j_gene: TRBJ2-3
d_gene: .
v_gene: TRBV10-3
abundance: .
CDR3nt: TGTGCCACCCAACAGGGACGCACAGATACGCAGTATTTT
CDR3aa: CATQQGRTDTQYF

j_gene: TRBJ2-5
d_gene: TRBD1
v_gene: TRBV5-4
abundance: .
CDR3nt: TGTGCCAGCACCGCGACAGGGGAAGGGGAGACCCAGTACTTC
CDR3aa: CASTATGEGETQYF

j_gene: TRBJ1-3
d_gene: .
v_gene: TRBV5-8
abundance: once
CDR3nt: TGTGCCAGCAGCTTGATGGGAATTGGAAACACCATATATTTT
CDR3aa: CASSLMGIGNTIYF

j_gene: TRBJ1-1
d_gene: .
v_gene: TRBV13
abundance: .
CDR3nt: TGTGCCAGCAGCTCCCGGGGGGGGTTCGCTGAAGCTTTCTTT
CDR3aa: CASSSRGGFAEAFF

j_gene: TRBJ1-4
d_gene: TRBD1
v_gene: TRBV19
abundance: .
CDR3nt: TGTGCCAGTAGTACAGGACAGGGTAGAGGTGAAAAACTGTTTTTT
CDR3aa: CASSTGQGRGEKLFF

j_gene: TRBJ1-5
d_gene: .
v_gene: TRBV5-5
abundance: .
CDR3nt: TGTGCCAGCAGCTTCCGGCCTAGGGGCAATCAGCCCCAGCATTTT
CDR3aa: CASSFRPRGNQPQHF

j_gene: TRBJ1-1
d_gene: .
v_gene: TRBV7-9
abundance: .
CDR3nt: TGTGCCAGCAGCTTGGGGGGTCTTCAGAACACTGAAGCTTTCTTT
CDR3aa: CASSLGGLQNTEAFF

j_gene: TRBJ1-2
d_gene: .
v_gene: TRBV28
abundance: .
CDR3nt: TGTGCCAGCAGTTTACAAGGCCTTAGCTATGGCTACACCTTC
CDR3aa: CASSLQGLSYGYTF

j_gene: TRBJ2-1
d_gene: .
v_gene: TRBV2
abundance: .
CDR3nt: TGTGCCAGCAGTGACTACCGGTCCTACAATGAGCAGTTCTTC
CDR3aa: CASSDYRSYNEQFF

j_gene: TRBJ1-4
d_gene: .
v_gene: TRBV7-9
abundance: .
CDR3nt: TGTGCCAGCAGCCCCGAACAGGGTTCGGGTGAAAAACTGTTTTTT
CDR3aa: CASSPEQGSGEKLFF

j_gene: TRBJ1-1
d_gene: .
v_gene: TRBV29-1
abundance: few
CDR3nt: TGCAGCGTTGCCGGGGGGCAGATGAACACTGAAGCTTTCTTT
CDR3aa: CSVAGGQMNTEAFF

j_gene: TRBJ2-1
d_gene: TRBD1
v_gene: TRBV6-1
abundance: .
CDR3nt: TGTGCCAGCACCAAAACAGGGGGCACGGACAATGAGCAGTTCTTC
CDR3aa: CASTKTGGTDNEQFF